Shown below are 30 T cell receptor beta chains from a single sample sequenced in a study of cytomegalovirus exposure and HLA in healthy donors. 60 Vbeta and 13 Jbeta primers were used in PCR. This table comes from immunoSEQ multiplex PCR, and its TCRdb copy is limited to in-frame clones, with some not included. The repertoire holds some 84,000 clones, with roughly 80% as singletons. What was sequenced was PBMCs. These receptor sequences come from a boy younger than 18 in good health and CMV-seronegative.

This clone showed up just a few times. The chain recombines TRBV7-9 with TRBJ1-2; TRBD1 aligns across 7 bases. The CDR3 consists of 13 residues. From germline, CDR1 is SEHNR and CDR2 FQNEAQ (reference sequence). The ends lost 3 bases at V and 8 bases at J; junction bases unmatched: 6. The DNA of the CDR3 is TGTGCCAGCAGCTTGGCTACAGGGGAGGGCTACACCTTC. This encodes CASSLATGEGYTF.

The V and J genes are TRBV6-5 and TRBJ1-2; the D is unclear. The CDR3 length is 14 residues. V was clipped by 6 bases and J by 8 bases, with 19 bases between them. CDR1 MNHEY and CDR2 SVGAGI come from the germline V gene. The CDR3 DNA is TGTGCCAGCAGGACCGGCAGAGTAGGAGAGGGCTACACCTTC. Its translation: CASRTGRVGEGYTF.

This chain uses TRBV4-3 with TRBJ1-2; D is unresolved. V lost 0 bases and J lost 2, with 16 bases in between. Per the germline V gene, CDR1 is LGHNA and CDR2 is YSLEER. The CDR3 has 17 residues. CDR3 nucleotide sequence: TGCGCCAGCAGCCAAGATGGGTCGGGAAGTCCAAACTATGGCTACACCTTC. Protein: CASSQDGSGSPNYGYTF.

The chain links TRBV9 to TRBJ1-6, with TRBD1 identical over 8 bases. V was clipped by 3 bases and J by 10 bases; unmatched bases: 6. The CDR3 is made up of 14 amino acids. Per germline, CDR1 SGDLS and CDR2 YYNGEE. The CDR3 DNA reads TGTGCCAGCAGCGCAGGGACAGGAGGATCACCCCTCCACTTT. Amino acids: CASSAGTGGSPLHF.

The chain recombines TRBV7-2 with TRBJ2-3; a weak D match, TRBD2 (6 bases). The germline V and J ends were trimmed by 7 bases and 2 bases, with 13 bases remaining between them. The CDR3 sequence is 14 residues long. Germline CDR1 is SGHTA and CDR2 is FQGNSA. The CDR3 sequence is CASIRGLATDTQYF. As DNA, the CDR3 is TGTGCCAGCATAAGGGGACTCGCCACAGATACGCAGTATTTT.

The rearrangement joins TRBV30 to TRBJ1-1; 10 bases line up with TRBD1. The trim removed 2 bases at V and 4 bases at J, leaving 4 bases unmatched. Germline V gives CDR1 GTSNPN, CDR2 SVGIG (reference sequence). This CDR3 region has 14 residues. CDR3 DNA: TGTGCCTGGAGTAGCGGACAGGGGGTCACTGAAGCTTTCTTT. Protein: CAWSSGQGVTEAFF.

The chain carries TRBV9 and TRBJ2-2; TRBD2 is a possible D gene (7 bases). Germline V gene data show CDR1 as SGDLS and CDR2 as YYNGEE. The V gene lost 3 bases and the J gene lost 4 bases, with 13 bases spanning the gap. The CDR3 has 15 amino acids. Written as DNA, the CDR3 is TGTGCCAGCAGCGAGGGGGGAGGGCTCACCGGGGAGCTGTTTTTT. It yields the protein CASSEGGGLTGELFF.

This chain connects TRBV7-9 to TRBJ1-6; 10 positions agree with TRBD1. V shed 10 bases, J shed 6 bases, and the junction held 9 bases outside the gene matches. Looked up from germline, CDR1 is SEHNR and CDR2 is FQNEAQ (reference sequence). This CDR3 is 15 amino acids long. Here the CDR3 reads CATSWGTGVNSPLHF. The CDR3 nucleotides are TGTGCCACCTCCTGGGGGACAGGGGTTAATTCACCCCTCCACTTT.

V and J are TRBV2 and TRBJ2-7; maybe TRBD1 (6 bases). Germline V lookup: CDR1 SNHLY, CDR2 FYNNEI. The V end lost 9 bases, the J end lost 2 bases, and 20 bases lay between the germline ends. CDR3 length equals 15 residues. Written as DNA, the CDR3 is TGTGCCAGGGGCAGGGGATCGGGATTAACCTACGAGCAGTACTTC. Translating it yields CARGRGSGLTYEQYF.

The chain recombines TRBV28 with TRBJ1-5; D is perhaps TRBD1 (5 bases). The CDR3 runs to 15 residues. Per germline, CDR1 MDHEN and CDR2 SYDVKM. Between the trimmed V and J ends, which lost 10 bases and 2 bases, there was a span of 18 bases. The CDR3 reads CATGVGQARNQPQHF. CDR3 coding DNA: TGTGCCACCGGAGTGGGGCAGGCCCGCAATCAGCCCCAGCATTTT.

This chain uses TRBV6-5 with TRBJ1-5, with D possibly TRBD1 on 6 matching bases. This CDR3 is built from 14 residues. Trimming shortened V by 8 bases and J by 7 bases, and 18 bases separated the two germline ends. Germline V gene sequence: CDR1 MNHEY, CDR2 SVGAGI. CDR3 region: CASSASSQGQPQHF. Written as DNA, the CDR3 is TGTGCCAGCTCAGCATCTTCACAGGGACAGCCCCAGCATTTT.

As concerns this clone: The same CDR3 also results from other DNA sequences found in this sample. This chain connects TRBV28 to TRBJ1-1; the D is unclear. V shed 3 bases and J shed 2 bases, with 7 bases lying between them. The CDR3 sequence is 13 residues long. Per the germline V gene, CDR1 is MDHEN and CDR2 is SYDVKM. The CDR3 is CASSFRGNTEAFF. CDR3 in DNA: TGTGCCAGCAGTTTCCGGGGAAACACTGAAGCTTTCTTT.

This chain uses TRBV4-1 with TRBJ1-4, with D possibly TRBD1 on 6 matching bases. V lost 0 bases and J 4 bases, leaving 12 bases between the germline ends. This CDR3 is built from 16 residues. Germline-derived CDR1 and CDR2 are MGHRA and YSYEKL. The CDR3 DNA reads TGCGCCAGCAGCCAAGATGGGACACGGGATAATGAAAAACTGTTTTTT. Protein product: CASSQDGTRDNEKLFF.

The J gene is TRBJ2-7, the V gene TRBV30; 8 bases are shared with TRBD1. CDR3 size: 17 residues. Trimming took 6 bases from V and 0 from J; bases not matched to a gene: 16. Germline V gene lookup returns CDR1 GTSNPN and CDR2 SVGIG (reference sequence). CDR3 loop: CACSRDRLQGSSYEQYF. CDR3 bases: TGTGCCTGCTCCCGGGACAGGCTACAGGGTAGCTCCTACGAGCAGTACTTC. The full variable domain, rest sourced from reference TRBV30 and TRBJ2-7, is SQTIHQWPATLVQPVGSPLSLECTVEGTSNPNLYWYRQAAGRGLQLLFYSVGIGQISSEVPQNLSASRPQDRQFILSSKKLLLSDSGFYLCACSRDRLQGSSYEQYFGPGTRLTVT.

The J gene is TRBJ1-4, the V gene TRBV10-3; D gene uncertain. Germline CDR1 is ENHRY and CDR2 is SYGVKD. V dropped 6 bases and J dropped 5 bases, with 13 bases sitting between them. The CDR3 sequence is 14 residues long. DNA for the CDR3: TGTGCCATCAGCTCACCCGGGGAAAATGAAAAACTGTTTTTT. This sequence encodes CAISSPGENEKLFF.

V usage is TRBV28 and J usage is TRBJ2-1, with TRBD2 as a possible D gene (5 bases). V was cut by 7 bases and J by 5 bases, with 21 bases left in between. The CDR3 spans 16 residues. Germline assignment: CDR1 MDHEN and CDR2 SYDVKM. The chain's CDR3 is CASTTRWAAANNEQFF. The CDR3 nucleotides read TGTGCCAGCACCACCAGATGGGCAGCGGCCAACAATGAGCAGTTCTTC.

The gene calls are TRBV21-1 and TRBJ1-4; the D call TRBD1 from the table was never checked on the DNA. TRBV21-1 is marked as a pseudogene. The CDR3 is 14 residues long. The CDR3 coding sequence is TGTACCAGCGAAACTGACAGGGCGGATGAAAAACTGTTTTTT. Translation: CTSETDRADEKLFF.

This sequence joins TRBV6-1 and TRBJ2-1; 9 nucleotides match TRBD2. With V trimmed by 6 bases and J by 8 bases, 11 bases remained unmatched. Germline-derived CDR1 and CDR2 are MNHNS and SASEGT. CDR3 length: 15 residues. The CDR3 DNA is TGTGCCAGCAGGGCGGGACTAGCTGGTTTGGATGAGCAGTTCTTC. Translated: CASRAGLAGLDEQFF.

The V call is TRBV15, the J call TRBJ1-1; D ambiguous. Germline-derived CDR1 and CDR2 are LNHNV and YYDKDF (reference sequence). V was clipped by 0 bases and J by 1 base, with 12 bases between them. The CDR3 spans 16 residues. The CDR3 protein is CATSRDLVLSNTEAFF. The DNA of the CDR3 is TGTGCCACCAGCAGAGATCTCGTCTTGTCGAACACTGAAGCTTTCTTT.

The J gene is TRBJ1-2, the V gene TRBV5-1; D might be TRBD1 (6 bases). Trimming pared 3 bases from V and 6 bases from J, leaving 12 bases between. The CDR3 extends over 13 amino acids. From germline, CDR1 is SGHRS and CDR2 YFSETQ. The CDR3 sequence is CASSWGHLDGYTF. The CDR3, as DNA: TGCGCCAGCAGCTGGGGACACCTCGATGGCTACACCTTC.

The chain employs TRBV9 and TRBJ2-1; D might be TRBD2 (5 bases). The CDR3 runs 12 residues. V was shortened by 7 bases and J by 8 bases, with 13 bases between the two germline ends. Germline CDR1 and CDR2: SGDLS and YYNGEE. The chain's CDR3 is CASGGPQDEQFF. CDR3 nucleotides: TGTGCCAGCGGAGGACCCCAAGATGAGCAGTTCTTC.

The chain uses TRBV30 and TRBJ1-1, with a weak D call TRBD1 (5 bases). The germline V gene encodes CDR1 GTSNPN and CDR2 SVGIG (reference sequence). The CDR3 has 11 residues. Trimming took off 2 bases at V and 7 bases at J, with 8 bases between the two ends. The CDR3 here is CAWSHDSEAFF. The CDR3 coding sequence is TGTGCCTGGAGTCATGACAGTGAAGCTTTCTTT. The entire variable domain, with the rest obtained from reference TRBV30 and TRBJ1-1, is as follows: SQTIHQWPATLVQPVGSPLSLECTVEGTSNPNLYWYRQAAGRGLQLLFYSVGIGQISSEVPQNLSASRPQDRQFILSSKKLLLSDSGFYLCAWSHDSEAFFGQGTRLTVV.

The rearrangement links TRBV18 to TRBJ2-1; the D is unclear. Germline assignment: CDR1 KGHSH and CDR2 LQKENI. The V gene lost 2 bases and the J gene lost 2 bases, with 7 bases spanning the gap. The CDR3 consists of 14 residues. CDR3 protein: CASSPTVPYNEQFF. CDR3 coding DNA: TGTGCCAGCTCACCAACAGTCCCCTACAATGAGCAGTTCTTC.

J is TRBJ1-1 and V is TRBV6-1, with D unresolved. This CDR3 has 14 amino acids. Trimming pared 2 bases from V and 1 base from J, leaving 8 bases between. The germline V gene encodes CDR1 MNHNS and CDR2 SASEGT. The CDR3 DNA follows: TGTGCCAGCAGTGAATGGTTAGCGAACACTGAAGCTTTCTTT. It yields the protein CASSEWLANTEAFF.

This clone was observed once. The chain's CDR3 is CASSVSERYEQYF. The CDR3 bases are TGTGCCAGCAGTGTTTCAGAGCGCTACGAGCAGTACTTC. V gene TRBV25-1 combines with J gene TRBJ2-7; D unclear. V gave up 4 bases and J gave up 3 bases, with 10 bases separating them. The V gene's germline CDR1 is MGHDK and CDR2 SYGVNS. The CDR3 totals 13 residues.

The chain recombines TRBV28 with TRBJ1-5, with 8 bases matching TRBD1. J gave up 7 bases and V 6 bases, and 11 bases lay outside the gene matches. Germline V gene sequence: CDR1 MDHEN, CDR2 SYDVKM. This CDR3 comprises 15 residues. CDR3 nucleotides: TGTGCCAGCAGCCAAGTGACAGGGGTGGAACAGCCCCAGCATTTT. Its translation is CASSQVTGVEQPQHF.

CDR3 in amino acids: CASSYSGGSNQPQHF. CDR3 sequence (DNA): TGTGCCAGCAGTTACTCAGGGGGTAGCAATCAGCCCCAGCATTTT. The chain is built from TRBV2 and TRBJ1-5; 7 positions match TRBD1. The CDR3 totals 15 residues. CDR1 is SNHLY and CDR2 is FYNNEI in the germline V gene. The V gene end was trimmed by 5 bases and the J gene end by 0 bases; junction bases not matched to a gene: 4. Drawing the rest from reference TRBV2 and TRBJ1-5, the complete variable domain is EPEVTQTPSHQVTQMGQEVILRCVPISNHLYFYWYRQILGQKVEFLVSFYNNEISEKSEIFDDQFSVERPDGSNFTLKIRSTKLEDSAMYFCASSYSGGSNQPQHFGDGTRLSIL.

The rearrangement links TRBV7-3 to TRBJ2-1; the D gene is possibly TRBD1 (7 bases). Germline CDR1 and CDR2: SGHTA and FQGTGA. V shed 4 bases and J shed 0 bases, with 13 bases lying between them. The CDR3 contains 16 residues. CDR3 DNA: TGTGCCAGCAGCTGGGGGGACAGAAGCTCCTACAATGAGCAGTTCTTC. Its protein is CASSWGDRSSYNEQFF.

The chain employs TRBV9 and TRBJ2-7, with TRBD1 matching 7 bases. Germline assignment: CDR1 SGDLS and CDR2 YYNGEE. Trimming removed 2 bases from V and 3 bases from J; junction bases left unmatched: 5. The CDR3 runs to 14 residues. As DNA, the CDR3 is TGTGCCAGCAGCGTTGGGACAGCCAACTACGAGCAGTACTTC. Protein product: CASSVGTANYEQYF.

The gene calls are TRBV9 and TRBJ1-5, with D tentatively TRBD1 (6 bases). V dropped 0 bases and J dropped 6 bases, with 13 bases sitting between them. Germline lookup yields CDR1 SGDLS and CDR2 YYNGEE. CDR3 length: 15 residues. The CDR3: CASSVASGEGQPQHF. CDR3 nucleotide sequence: TGTGCCAGCAGCGTAGCATCAGGGGAGGGTCAGCCCCAGCATTTT. Full variable domain (missing parts from reference TRBV9 and TRBJ1-5): DSGVTQTPKHLITATGQRVTLRCSPRSGDLSVYWYQQSLDQGLQFLIQYYNGEERAKGNILERFSAQQFPDLHSELNLSSLELGDSALYFCASSVASGEGQPQHFGDGTRLSIL.